This TCR beta chain was sequenced in a study of cytomegalovirus exposure and HLA in healthy donors. In this sample, this clone turned up once. Germline V gives CDR1 SGHTA, CDR2 FQGNSA. The CDR3 is made up of 18 amino acids. V trimming: 5 bases; J trimming: 5 bases; junction bases outside the gene matches: 16. PCR employed 60 Vbeta and 13 Jbeta primers. The repertoire was sequenced with immunoSEQ multiplex PCR; TCRdb's copy has only in-frame clones and lacks some. The sample carries 100,000 to 150,000 clones, around 84% recorded once. Material: PBMCs. The genes are TRBV7-2 and TRBJ2-5; 11 nucleotides align to TRBD2. This clonotype originated in a woman between 18 and 30 years old in good health and CMV-seropositive. For the CDR3, the DNA is TGTGCCAGCAGCCCCTACAGACTAGCGGGGAAGATGGGGGAGACCCAGTACTTC. Amino acids: CASSPYRLAGKMGETQYF.